The rows below give T cell receptor beta chains drawn from one sample of a study of early T cells in non-severe SARS-CoV-2 infection. One entry per CDR3 protein results from TCRdb running MiXCR on the 5' RACE reads. The data show around 75,000 distinct CDR3 sequences, with roughly 8.7% seen just once and under 6.5% held by the top ten. Sample: whole blood. These receptors all stem from an adult who was a healthcare worker with PCR-confirmed SARS-CoV-2 infection or an uninfected control (not recorded which). CDR3s include the opening cysteine and the closing phenylalanine or tryptophan. A D gene is named only where the DNA matches it firmly. The size of a clone is reported for some rows only, either as once, few or many, or as a class for expanded clones.

d_call clone_size j_call v_call cdr3_length cdr3_aa cdr3_nt
- many TRBJ2-1 TRBV30 13 CAWSGGPLNEQFF TGTGCCTGGAGTGGGGGACCGCTCAATGAGCAGTTCTTC
- few TRBJ1-1 TRBV18 14 CASSPDTQGRGAFF TGTGCCAGCTCACCAGATACTCAGGGGCGCGGGGCTTTCTTT
- many TRBJ2-7 TRBV7-9 16 CASSLIAGRGVYEQYF TGTGCCAGCAGCTTAATCGCCGGGAGAGGCGTTTACGAGCAGTACTTC
- many TRBJ2-3 TRBV2 14 CASSDRGNTDTQYF TGTGCCAGCAGTGATCGCGGGAACACAGATACGCAGTATTTT
TRBD2 once TRBJ2-3 TRBV20-1 16 CSARPTSGASTDTQYF TGCAGTGCTAGACCGACTAGCGGAGCCTCCACAGATACGCAGTATTTT
- - TRBJ2-7 TRBV12-3/TRBV12-4 14 CASSPSVTNYEQYF TGTGCCAGCAGCCCCTCGGTGACTAACTACGAGCAGTACTTC
TRBD1 - TRBJ2-5 TRBV25-1 15 CASSALTGMKETQYF TGTGCCAGCAGTGCCTTGACAGGGATGAAAGAGACCCAGTACTTC
- few TRBJ2-5 TRBV27 13 CASRDRVQETQYF TGTGCCAGCAGAGACAGAGTTCAAGAGACCCAGTACTTC
- many TRBJ1-5 TRBV30 14 CAWSGSNSNQPQHF TGTGCCTGGAGTGGGTCGAACAGCAATCAGCCCCAGCATTTT
TRBD1 - TRBJ2-7 TRBV18 15 CASSPQQGTIYEQYF TGTGCCAGCTCACCACAACAGGGGACAATTTACGAGCAGTACTTC
- once TRBJ2-2 TRBV2 15 CASSEGRLGTGELFF TGTGCCAGCAGTGAAGGCCGGCTAGGTACCGGGGAGCTGTTTTTT
TRBD2 - TRBJ2-3 TRBV20-1 13 CSAAARGTDTQYF TGCAGTGCCGCGGCGCGGGGGACGGATACGCAGTATTTT
TRBD1 - TRBJ2-7 TRBV3-1 14 CASSPGQGGYEQYF TGTGCCAGCAGCCCAGGACAGGGGGGCTACGAGCAGTACTTC
TRBD2 many TRBJ2-3 TRBV7-9 16 CASSPPGLAGTDTQYF TGTGCCAGCAGCCCGCCGGGACTAGCGGGCACAGATACGCAGTATTTT
TRBD1 many TRBJ1-6 TRBV2 16 CASSTEYGQGRSPLHF TGTGCCAGCAGTACAGAATACGGACAGGGCCGTTCACCCCTCCACTTT
- many TRBJ1-3 TRBV6-6 14 CASSYAGEGNTIYF TGTGCCAGCAGTTACGCCGGGGAGGGAAACACCATATATTTT
TRBD1 - TRBJ2-7 TRBV19 15 CASSIGQGSGYEQYF TGTGCCAGTAGTATCGGACAGGGTTCGGGCTACGAGCAGTACTTC
- few TRBJ1-6 TRBV20-1 13 CSARDPANSPLHF TGCAGTGCTAGAGATCCCGCGAATTCACCCCTCCACTTT
TRBD2 few TRBJ2-1 TRBV20-1 14 CSAEPGLASNEQFF TGCAGTGCTGAACCGGGACTAGCATCAAATGAGCAGTTCTTC
- many TRBJ2-4 TRBV28 15 CASSTSDFGKNIQYF TGTGCCAGCAGTACCTCAGACTTCGGCAAAAACATTCAGTACTTC